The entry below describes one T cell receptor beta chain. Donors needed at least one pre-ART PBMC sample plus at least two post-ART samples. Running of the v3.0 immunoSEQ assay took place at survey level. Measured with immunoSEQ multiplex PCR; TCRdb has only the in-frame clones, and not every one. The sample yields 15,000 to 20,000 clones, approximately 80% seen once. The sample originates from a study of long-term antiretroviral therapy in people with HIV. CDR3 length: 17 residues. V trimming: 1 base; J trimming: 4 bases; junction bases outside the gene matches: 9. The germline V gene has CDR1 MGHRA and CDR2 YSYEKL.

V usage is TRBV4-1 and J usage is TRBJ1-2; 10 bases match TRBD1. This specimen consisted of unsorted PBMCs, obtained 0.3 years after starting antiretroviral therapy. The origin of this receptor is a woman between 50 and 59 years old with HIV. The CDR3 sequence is CASSQVGQGDLRYGYTF. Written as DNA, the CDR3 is TGCGCCAGCAGCCAAGTTGGACAGGGGGATCTCCGCTATGGCTACACCTTC.